This TCR beta chain was captured by sequencing in a study of blood T cells in healthy people across ages. Whole-study context: Template switching caught about one barcoded beta molecule for each two T cells.

For the second PCR, which ran for 7 to 11 cycles, a sample-barcoded 5' primer and a J-beta primer mix were used. TCRdb used MiXCR to reprocess the 5' RACE reads, holding one entry per CDR3 protein. The sample contains about 970,000 distinct CDR3 sequences, roughly 50% of which appear only once. This clonotype showed up just a few times. Its specificity is not known. Study-wide results and limits: Age brought a roughly linear fall in TCR beta diversity measured per million T cells. PBMCs left unsorted prevented a conclusive naive versus antigen-experienced comparison.

The source material was blood. The receptor's source is an older woman in good health.

The CDR3 bases are TGTGCCAGCAGCTTAGAGATGGTATTCACAGATACGCAGTATTTT. Translating it yields CASSLEMVFTDTQYF. The V gene is TRBV7-2, the J gene TRBJ2-3; D is undetermined. V shed 1 base and J shed 2 bases, with 10 bases lying between them. The CDR3 is made up of 15 amino acids. Looked up from germline, CDR1 is SGHTA and CDR2 is FQGNSA. The full variable domain, completed using reference TRBV7-2 and TRBJ2-3, is GAGVSQSPSNKVTEKGKDVELRCDPISGHTALYWYRQSLGQGLEFLIYFQGNSAPDKSGLPSDRFSAERTGGSVSTLTIQRTQQEDSAVYLCASSLEMVFTDTQYFGPGTRLTVL.